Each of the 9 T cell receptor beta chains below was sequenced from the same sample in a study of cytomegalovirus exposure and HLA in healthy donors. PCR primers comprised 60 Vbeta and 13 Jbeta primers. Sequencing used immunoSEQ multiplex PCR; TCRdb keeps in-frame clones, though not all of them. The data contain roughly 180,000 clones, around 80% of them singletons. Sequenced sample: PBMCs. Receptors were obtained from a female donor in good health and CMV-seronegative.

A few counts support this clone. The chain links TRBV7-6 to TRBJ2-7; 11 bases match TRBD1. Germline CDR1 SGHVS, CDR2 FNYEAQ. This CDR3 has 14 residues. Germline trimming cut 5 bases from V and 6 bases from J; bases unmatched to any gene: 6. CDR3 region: CASSPRTGGLEQYF. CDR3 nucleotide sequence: TGTGCCAGCAGCCCCAGGACAGGGGGCCTCGAGCAGTACTTC. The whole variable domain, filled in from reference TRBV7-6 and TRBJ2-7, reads GAGVSQSPRYKVTKRGQDVALRCDPISGHVSLYWYRQALGQGPEFLTYFNYEAQQDKSGLPNDRFSAERPEGSISTLTIQRTEQRDSAMYRCASSPRTGGLEQYFGPGTRLTVT.

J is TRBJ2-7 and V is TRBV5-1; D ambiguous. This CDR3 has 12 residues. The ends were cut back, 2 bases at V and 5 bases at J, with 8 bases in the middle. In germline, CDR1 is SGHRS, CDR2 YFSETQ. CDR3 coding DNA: TGCGCCAGCAGCTTTTCCGTCCACGAGCAGTACTTC. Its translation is CASSFSVHEQYF.

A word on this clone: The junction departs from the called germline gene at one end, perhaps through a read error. CDR3 coding DNA: TGCGCCAGCAGCCCCGAGAACAGTTTGAACACTGAAGCTTTCTTT. Translated: CASSPENSLNTEAFF. The chain joins TRBV5-4 to TRBJ1-1; D call uncertain. This CDR3 is built from 15 residues. CDR1 and CDR2 from the germline V gene are SGHNT and YYREEE (reference sequence).

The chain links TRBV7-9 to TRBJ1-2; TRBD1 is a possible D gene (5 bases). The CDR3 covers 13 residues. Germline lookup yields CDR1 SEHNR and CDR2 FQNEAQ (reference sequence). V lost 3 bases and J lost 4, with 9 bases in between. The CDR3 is CASSFGGSYGYTF. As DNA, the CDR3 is TGTGCCAGCAGCTTCGGGGGGTCCTATGGCTACACCTTC.

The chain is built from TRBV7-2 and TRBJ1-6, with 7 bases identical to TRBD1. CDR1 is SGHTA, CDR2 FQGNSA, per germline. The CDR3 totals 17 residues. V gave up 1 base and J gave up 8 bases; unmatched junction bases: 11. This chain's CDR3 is CASSLVGPQGFHSPLHF. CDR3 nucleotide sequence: TGTGCCAGCAGCTTAGTAGGGCCACAGGGGTTCCATTCACCCCTCCACTTT.

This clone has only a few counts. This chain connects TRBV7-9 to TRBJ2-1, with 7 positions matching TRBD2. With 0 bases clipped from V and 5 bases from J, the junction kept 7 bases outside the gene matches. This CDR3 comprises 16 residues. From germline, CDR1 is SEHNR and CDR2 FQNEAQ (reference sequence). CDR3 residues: CASSLAGLAVNNEQFF. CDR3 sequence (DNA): TGTGCCAGCAGCTTAGCGGGCCTAGCGGTTAACAATGAGCAGTTCTTC.

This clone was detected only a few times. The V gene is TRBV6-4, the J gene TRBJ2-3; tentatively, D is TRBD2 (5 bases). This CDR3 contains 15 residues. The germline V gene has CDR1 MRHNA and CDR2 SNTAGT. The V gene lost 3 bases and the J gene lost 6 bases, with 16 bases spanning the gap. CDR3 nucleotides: TGTGCCAGCAGTGAGGGCAGCGGTCAGAGGGATACGCAGTATTTT. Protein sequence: CASSEGSGQRDTQYF.

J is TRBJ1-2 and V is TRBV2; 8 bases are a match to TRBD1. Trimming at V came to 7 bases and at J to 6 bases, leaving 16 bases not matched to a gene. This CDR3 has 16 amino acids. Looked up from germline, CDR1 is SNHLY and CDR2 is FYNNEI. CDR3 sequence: CASTGEIWTGPNGYTF. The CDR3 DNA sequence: TGTGCCAGCACGGGGGAGATATGGACAGGGCCCAATGGCTACACCTTC. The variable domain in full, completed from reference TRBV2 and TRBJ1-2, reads EPEVTQTPSHQVTQMGQEVILRCVPISNHLYFYWYRQILGQKVEFLVSFYNNEISEKSEIFDDQFSVERPDGSNFTLKIRSTKLEDSAMYFCASTGEIWTGPNGYTFGSGTRLTVV.

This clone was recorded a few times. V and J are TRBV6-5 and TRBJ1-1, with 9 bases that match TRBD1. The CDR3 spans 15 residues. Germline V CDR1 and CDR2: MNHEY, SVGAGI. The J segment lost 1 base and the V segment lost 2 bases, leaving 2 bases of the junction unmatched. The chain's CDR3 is CASSYQGQGNTEAFF. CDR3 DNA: TGTGCCAGCAGTTACCAGGGACAGGGGAACACTGAAGCTTTCTTT.